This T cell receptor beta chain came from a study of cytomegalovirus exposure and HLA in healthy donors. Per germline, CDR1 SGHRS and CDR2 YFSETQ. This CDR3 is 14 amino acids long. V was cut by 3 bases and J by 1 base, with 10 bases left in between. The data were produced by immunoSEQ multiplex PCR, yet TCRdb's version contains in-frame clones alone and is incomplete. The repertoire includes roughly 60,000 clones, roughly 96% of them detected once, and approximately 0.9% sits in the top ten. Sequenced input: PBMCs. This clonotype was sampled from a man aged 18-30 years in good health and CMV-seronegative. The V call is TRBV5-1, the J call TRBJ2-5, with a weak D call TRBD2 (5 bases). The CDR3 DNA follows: TGCGCCAGCAGCTCCGGACGGGGCCAAGAGACCCAGTACTTC. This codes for CASSSGRGQETQYF.